These 13 T cell receptor beta chains were sequenced from one sample in a study of T cells after yellow fever vaccination. One entry per CDR3 protein, called by TCRdb with MiXCR from the 5' RACE reads. Among more than 300,000 distinct CDR3 sequences, roughly a tenth were seen once, and the ten largest hold about 3%. The sample was CD4+ T cells sorted from PBMCs, taken 45 days after the yellow fever booster vaccination. Receptor source: a man aged 18 to 30 who received the YFV17D yellow fever vaccine.

This clonotype came up many times. This rearrangement joins TRBV7-2 to TRBJ1-4; 9 nucleotides agree with TRBD1. This CDR3 has 15 amino acids. The trim removed 5 bases at V and 8 bases at J, leaving 9 bases unmatched. From germline, CDR1 is SGHTA and CDR2 FQGNSA. CDR3 loop: CASSARQGEEEKLFF. In nucleotides, the CDR3 is TGTGCCAGCAGCGCCCGACAGGGGGAGGAGGAAAAACTGTTTTTT.

This clonotype has at least ten counts. The chain joins TRBV5-1 to TRBJ2-4; 7 positions match TRBD1. CDR3 size: 14 residues. The V gene's germline CDR1 is SGHRS and CDR2 YFSETQ. With 5 bases clipped from V and 8 bases from J, the junction kept 10 bases outside the gene matches. CDR3 DNA sequence: TGCGCCAGCAGAGAGACAGGGACCGTAGACATTCAGTACTTC. Protein sequence: CASRETGTVDIQYF.

This chain connects TRBV27 to TRBJ2-3; 7 bases are shared with TRBD1. CDR1 is MNHEY, CDR2 SMNVEV, per germline (reference sequence). V lost 2 bases and J lost 5; bases outside the gene matches: 10. The CDR3 is 16 amino acids. CDR3 residues: CASSLDRAHGLDTQYF. CDR3 DNA sequence: TGTGCCAGCAGTTTAGACAGGGCTCATGGGTTAGATACGCAGTATTTT.

The chain is built from TRBV5-1 and TRBJ2-6; D is perhaps TRBD2 (6 bases). The V and J ends lost 0 bases and 2 bases respectively, with 15 bases between them. Germline V gene lookup returns CDR1 SGHRS and CDR2 YFSETQ. The CDR3 has 18 residues. The CDR3 region has the DNA TGCGCCAGCAGCTTGGTCGGCAGGGAGGTTGCTGGGGCCAACGTCCTGACTTTC. It yields the protein CASSLVGREVAGANVLTF.

The chain joins TRBV29-1 to TRBJ2-7, with 9 positions matching TRBD1. J lost 5 bases, V lost 6 bases, and 11 bases had no gene match. The germline V gene has CDR1 SQVTM and CDR2 ANQGSEA. The CDR3 length is 14 residues. CDR3 sequence (DNA): TGCAGCGTCGGAGGGGACAGGGAGGGCGACGAGCAGTACTTC. This translates into CSVGGDREGDEQYF.

This chain connects TRBV3-1 to TRBJ1-5; 10 bases are a match to TRBD1. This CDR3 is built from 14 residues. The germline V gene encodes CDR1 LGHDT and CDR2 YNNKEL (reference sequence). After removal of 5 bases from V and 9 bases from J, the junction contained 7 bases not matched to a gene. CDR3 loop: CASSSGTGVRPQHF. The CDR3 DNA follows: TGTGCCAGCAGCTCCGGGACAGGGGTACGGCCCCAGCATTTT.

There are many counts of this clonotype. The chain joins TRBV4-3 to TRBJ1-6; D gene uncertain. Germline V gives CDR1 LGHNA, CDR2 YSLEER. The CDR3 loop spans 16 amino acids. V lost 1 base and J 0 bases, leaving 7 bases between the germline ends. The CDR3 coding sequence is TGCGCCAGCAGCCAAGGAACGAGCTCCTATAATTCACCCCTCCACTTT. The encoded protein is CASSQGTSSYNSPLHF.

This clonotype was found a few times. The rearrangement joins TRBV4-2 to TRBJ2-1, with D perhaps TRBD2 (6 bases). V lost 0 bases to trimming and J lost 12 bases, with 15 bases between them. There are 14 residues in the CDR3. Germline-derived CDR1 and CDR2 are LGHNA and YNFKEQ. The CDR3 DNA follows: TGTGCCAGCAGCCAAGAAATTGGGGGGACGGGGCAGTTCTTC. This sequence encodes CASSQEIGGTGQFF.

This clonotype turned up a few times. The CDR3 sequence is CASSPDSLGGEQYF. The CDR3 nucleotides are TGCGCCAGCAGCCCGGACTCCCTCGGGGGCGAGCAGTACTTC. The V and J genes are TRBV5-1 and TRBJ2-7; D may be TRBD2 (6 bases). CDR3 length equals 14 residues. Trimming shortened V by 4 bases and J by 6 bases, and 17 bases separated the two germline ends. The germline CDR1 and CDR2 sequences are SGHRS and YFSETQ.

The chain combines TRBV6-6 with TRBJ2-5; possibly TRBD2 for D (7 bases). Trimming removed 4 bases at V and 3 bases at J, with 21 bases between. This CDR3 is 17 amino acids long. CDR1 and CDR2 from the germline V gene are MNHNY and SVGAGI (reference sequence). CDR3 in amino acids: CASSFRRGTRTKETQYF. Here the CDR3 DNA reads TGTGCCAGCAGTTTCCGGCGGGGGACAAGGACTAAAGAGACCCAGTACTTC.

This clonotype was seen only a few times. The chain employs TRBV7-2 and TRBJ1-2; 8 nucleotides align to TRBD1. The CDR3 contains 14 residues. CDR1 is SGHTA, CDR2 FQGNSA, per germline. The V gene end was trimmed by 6 bases and the J gene end by 4 bases; junction bases not matched to a gene: 7. CDR3 sequence: CASSVLQGVYGYTF. The CDR3 DNA sequence: TGTGCCAGCAGTGTCCTACAGGGGGTCTATGGCTACACCTTC.

This chain links TRBV20-1 with TRBJ2-3, with TRBD2 matching 8 bases. The CDR3 is made up of 13 amino acids. Germline CDR1 is DFQATT and CDR2 is SNEGSKA (reference sequence). This CDR3 reads CSRTSGGTDTQYF. The CDR3 DNA sequence: TGCAGCCGTACTAGCGGAGGCACAGATACGCAGTATTTT.

This clonotype has a count of ten or more. This sequence joins TRBV20-1 and TRBJ1-4; no firm D call. Germline V gene lookup returns CDR1 DFQATT and CDR2 SNEGSKA (reference sequence). V gave up 2 bases and J gave up 5 bases, with 12 bases separating them. The CDR3 is 14 amino acids. The CDR3 sequence is CSARPAIENEKLFF. DNA for the CDR3: TGCAGTGCTAGACCAGCCATAGAGAATGAAAAACTGTTTTTT.